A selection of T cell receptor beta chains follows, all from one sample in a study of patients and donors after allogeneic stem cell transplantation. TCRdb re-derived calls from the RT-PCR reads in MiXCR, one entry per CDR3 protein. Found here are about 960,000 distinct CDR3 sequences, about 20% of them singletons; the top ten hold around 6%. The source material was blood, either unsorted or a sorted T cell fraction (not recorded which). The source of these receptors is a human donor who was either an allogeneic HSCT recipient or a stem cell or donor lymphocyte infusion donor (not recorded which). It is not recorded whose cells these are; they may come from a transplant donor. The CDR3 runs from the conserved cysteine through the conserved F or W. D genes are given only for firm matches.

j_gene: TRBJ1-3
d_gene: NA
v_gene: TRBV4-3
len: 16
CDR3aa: CASSQGGGLSGNTIYF

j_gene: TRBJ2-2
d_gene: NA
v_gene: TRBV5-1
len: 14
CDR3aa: CASSPFEGAGELFF

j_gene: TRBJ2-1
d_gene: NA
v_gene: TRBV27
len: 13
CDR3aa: CASMGLNSNEQFF

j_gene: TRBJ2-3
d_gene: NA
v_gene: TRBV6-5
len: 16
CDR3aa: CASSYGAGQSTDTQYF

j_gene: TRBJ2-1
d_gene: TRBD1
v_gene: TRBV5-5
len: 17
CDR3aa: CASSGRDRTHLVNEQFF

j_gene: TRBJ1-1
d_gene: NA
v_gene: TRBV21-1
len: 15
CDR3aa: CASSVYRRLNTEAFF

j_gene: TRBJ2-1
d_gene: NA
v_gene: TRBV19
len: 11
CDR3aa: CASSMGAEQFF

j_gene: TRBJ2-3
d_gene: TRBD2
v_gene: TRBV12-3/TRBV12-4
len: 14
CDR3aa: CASRRLAGPDTQYF

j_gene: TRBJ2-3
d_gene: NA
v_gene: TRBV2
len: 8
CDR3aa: CASNPQYF

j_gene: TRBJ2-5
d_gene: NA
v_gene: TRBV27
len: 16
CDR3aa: CASSPRWSSLGETQYF

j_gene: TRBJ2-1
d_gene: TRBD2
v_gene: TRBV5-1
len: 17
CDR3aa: CASSFSPSGASYNEQFF

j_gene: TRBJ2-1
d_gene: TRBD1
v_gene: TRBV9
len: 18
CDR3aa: CASSASPTTGSFYNEQFF

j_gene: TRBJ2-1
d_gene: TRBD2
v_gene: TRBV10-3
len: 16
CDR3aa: CAIRPGTSSRGNEQFF

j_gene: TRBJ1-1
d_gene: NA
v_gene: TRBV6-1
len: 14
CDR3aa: CASRPSMANTEAFF

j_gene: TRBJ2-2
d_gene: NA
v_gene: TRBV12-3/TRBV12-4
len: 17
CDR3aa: CASRKPGQFANTGELFF

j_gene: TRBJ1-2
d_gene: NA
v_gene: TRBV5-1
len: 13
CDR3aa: CASSFSANYGYTF

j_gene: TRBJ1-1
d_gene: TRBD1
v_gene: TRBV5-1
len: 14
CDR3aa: CASRQDRGNTEAFF

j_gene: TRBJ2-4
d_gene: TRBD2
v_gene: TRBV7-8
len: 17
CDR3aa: CASSSGLAGDARNIQYF

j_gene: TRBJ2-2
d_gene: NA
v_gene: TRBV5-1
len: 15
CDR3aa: CASSPGPADTGELFF

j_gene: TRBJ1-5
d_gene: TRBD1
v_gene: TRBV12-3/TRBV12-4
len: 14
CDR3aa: CASNTGASNQPQHF

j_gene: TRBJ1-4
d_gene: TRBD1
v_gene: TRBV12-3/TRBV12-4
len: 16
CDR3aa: CASSLRGRPEREKLFF

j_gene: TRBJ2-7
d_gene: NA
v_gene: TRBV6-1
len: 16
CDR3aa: CASSLRGPKRNYEQYF

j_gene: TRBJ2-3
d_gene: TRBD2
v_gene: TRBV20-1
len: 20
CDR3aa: CSATPTTSGGYLLGTDTQYF